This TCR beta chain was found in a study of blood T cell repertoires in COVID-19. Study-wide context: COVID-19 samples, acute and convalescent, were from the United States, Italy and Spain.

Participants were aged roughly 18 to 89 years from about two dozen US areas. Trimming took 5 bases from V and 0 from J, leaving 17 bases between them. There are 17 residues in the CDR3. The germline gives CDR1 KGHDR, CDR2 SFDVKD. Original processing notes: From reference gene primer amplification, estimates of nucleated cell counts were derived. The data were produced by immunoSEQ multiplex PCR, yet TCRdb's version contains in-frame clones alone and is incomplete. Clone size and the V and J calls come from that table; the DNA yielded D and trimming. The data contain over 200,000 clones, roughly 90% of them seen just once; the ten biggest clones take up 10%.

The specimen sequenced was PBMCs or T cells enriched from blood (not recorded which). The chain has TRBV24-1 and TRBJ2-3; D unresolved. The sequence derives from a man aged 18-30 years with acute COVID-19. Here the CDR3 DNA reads TGTGCCACCAGTGGAACAGCCAAGATATCTAGCACAGATACGCAGTATTTT. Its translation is CATSGTAKISSTDTQYF.